This TCR beta chain stems from a study of control samples from healthy donors and cancer patients. The trim removed 3 bases at V and 7 bases at J, leaving 6 bases unmatched. Germline V gene data show CDR1 as MNHEY and CDR2 as SMNVEV (reference sequence). The CDR3 covers 14 residues. The table came from immunoSEQ multiplex PCR; TCRdb's copy has only in-frame clones and leaves some out. The sample has just over 30,000 clones, less than 95% seen once. The chain has TRBV27 and TRBJ1-5; TRBD1 aligns across 7 bases. Sequencing was done on a sample of blood. This receptor was identified in a man in his 60s in good health. CDR3 nucleotides: TGTGCCAGCAGTTTCTACAGGGGCGGGCAGCCCCAGCATTTT. Its translation: CASSFYRGGQPQHF.